This T cell receptor beta chain was captured by sequencing in a study of T cell responses to AZD1222 COVID-19 vaccine. Study-wide results and caveats: It should be noted that donors were predominantly white British and more often female, and clonal diversity was possibly underestimated.

Libraries were prepared by immunoSEQ multiplex PCR; TCRdb keeps only in-frame clonotypes and omits some of them. The sample yields 150,000 or so clones, about 87% seen once. V lost 4 bases, J lost 5 bases, and 11 bases lay in between. CDR1 and CDR2 (germline): SQVTM, ANQGSEA. This CDR3 has 12 residues. Note on this clone: Its cognate antigen is unknown.

The chain employs TRBV29-1 and TRBJ1-1; D unclear. Here the sequenced sample was peripheral blood, taken 28 days after the second AZD1222 dose. The receptor's source is an adult who received the AZD1222 COVID-19 vaccine. Here the CDR3 DNA reads TGCAGCGTTGTGAGTGGGTGGACTGAAGCTTTCTTT. Translation gives CSVVSGWTEAFF.